Shown below are 6 T cell receptor beta chains from a single sample sequenced in a study of blood T cells in healthy people across ages. Through a sample-barcoded 5' primer and a J-beta primer mix, a second PCR was run for roughly 7 to 12 cycles. TCRdb re-analysed the 5' RACE reads in MiXCR, keeping a single row per CDR3 protein. The table shows around 800,000 distinct CDR3 sequences, with around half occurring only once. The sequencing input was blood. All receptors derive from a man older than 75 in good health.

This chain connects TRBV3-1 to TRBJ2-4; D unresolved. This CDR3 has 15 residues. V shed 3 bases and J shed 4 bases, with 13 bases lying between them. The germline gives CDR1 LGHDT, CDR2 YNNKEL (reference sequence). CDR3 in DNA: TGTGCCAGCAGCCACTCCCCCCCCTTGAAAAACATTCAGTACTTC. This translates into CASSHSPPLKNIQYF. The entire variable domain, with the rest obtained from reference TRBV3-1 and TRBJ2-4, is as follows: DTAVSQTPKYLVTQMGNDKSIKCEQNLGHDTMYWYKQDSKKFLKIMFSYNNKELIINETVPNRFSPKSPDKAHLNLHINSLELGDSAVYFCASSHSPPLKNIQYFGAGTRLSVL.

This clonotype was recorded only once. The chain combines TRBV12-3 or TRBV12-4 with TRBJ1-4; 9 bases fit TRBD1. J lost 0 bases, V lost 6 bases, and 5 bases had no gene match. The CDR3 runs to 16 residues. The CDR3 DNA sequence: TGTGCCAGCAGAAGGACAGGGGAAGCAACTAATGAAAAACTGTTTTTT. This gives the protein CASRRTGEATNEKLFF.

DNA for the CDR3: TGTGCCAGCCGCCGCCAACATGGAGAGACCCAGTACTTC. As protein: CASRRQHGETQYF. The rearrangement joins TRBV6-2 or TRBV6-3 to TRBJ2-7; D gene ambiguous. The DNA end favors TRBJ2-5, so the J call may be wrong. This CDR3 has 13 residues. Per the germline V gene, CDR1 is MNHEY and CDR2 is SVGEGT.

This rearrangement joins TRBV5-1 to TRBJ2-1; 7 bases are shared with TRBD2. Germline lookup yields CDR1 SGHRS and CDR2 YFSETQ. The CDR3 extends over 17 amino acids. Losses at the gene ends were 0 bases for V and 7 bases for J; bases not matched to a gene: 13. CDR3 bases: TGCGCCAGCAGCTTGGTTCCAGCGGGGCCCAAGCCGAATGAGCAGTTCTTC. It yields the protein CASSLVPAGPKPNEQFF.

This clonotype was detected a few times. The CDR3 DNA reads TGTGCCAGCAGCGCGACATTCGGGACAGCACAGTATTTT. It translates to CASSATFGTAQYF. V usage is TRBV12-3 or TRBV12-4 and J usage is TRBJ2-3, with TRBD1 matching 7 bases. CDR3 length: 13 residues. The ends lost 6 bases at V and 12 bases at J; junction bases unmatched: 12.

Of note for this clonotype: A much larger clone is a single base away; this may be a read error. The V gene is TRBV7-3, the J gene TRBJ2-6, with 10 positions matching TRBD2. This CDR3 has 18 residues. CDR1 and CDR2 (germline): SGHTA, FQGTGA. Here the CDR3 DNA reads TGTGCCAGCAGCAAAAGACTAGCGGGTGTCTCTGGGACCAACGTCCTGACTTTC. The encoded protein is CASSKRLAGVSGTNVLTF.